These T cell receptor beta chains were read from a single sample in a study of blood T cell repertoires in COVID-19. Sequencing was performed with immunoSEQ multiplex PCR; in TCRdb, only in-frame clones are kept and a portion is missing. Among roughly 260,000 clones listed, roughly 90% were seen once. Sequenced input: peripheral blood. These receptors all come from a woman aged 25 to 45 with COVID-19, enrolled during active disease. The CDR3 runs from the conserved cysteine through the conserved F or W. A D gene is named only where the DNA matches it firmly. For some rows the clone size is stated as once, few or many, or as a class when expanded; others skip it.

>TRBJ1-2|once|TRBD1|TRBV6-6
CASSFRDRADYGYTF
TGTGCCAGCAGTTTCCGGGACAGGGCGGACTATGGCTACACCTTC
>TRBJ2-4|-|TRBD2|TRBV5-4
CASSLAASGNIQYF
TGTGCCAGCAGCTTGGCGGCTAGCGGGAACATTCAGTACTTC
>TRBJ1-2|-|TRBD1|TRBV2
CASTQSGTGGGYGYTF
TGTGCCAGCACTCAGAGCGGGACAGGGGGCGGCTATGGCTACACCTTC
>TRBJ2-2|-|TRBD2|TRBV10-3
CAIRERLAGAGTGELFF
TGTGCCATCAGAGAGAGACTAGCGGGAGCGGGCACCGGGGAGCTGTTTTTT
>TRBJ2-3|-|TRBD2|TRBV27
CASSSSGRGTDTQYF
TGTGCCAGCAGTTCCAGCGGGAGGGGGACAGATACGCAGTATTTT
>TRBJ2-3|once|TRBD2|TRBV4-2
CASSQVAGGPTDTQYF
TGTGCCAGCAGCCAAGTGGCGGGAGGGCCCACAGATACGCAGTATTTT
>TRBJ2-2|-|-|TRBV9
CASSVGDSGELFF
TGTGCCAGCAGCGTAGGGGACTCCGGGGAGCTGTTTTTT
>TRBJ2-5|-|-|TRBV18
CASSPQDRDQETQYF
TGTGCCAGCTCACCACAAGACAGAGATCAAGAGACCCAGTACTTC
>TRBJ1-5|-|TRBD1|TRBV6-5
CASSFGQGSGQPQHF
TGTGCCAGCAGCTTCGGACAGGGTTCGGGACAGCCCCAGCATTTT
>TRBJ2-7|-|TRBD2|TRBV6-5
CASSRLAGALDEQYF
TGTGCCAGCAGTCGACTAGCGGGAGCCCTGGACGAGCAGTACTTC
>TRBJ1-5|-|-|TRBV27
CASREGGLGPQHF
TGTGCCAGCAGAGAGGGGGGGCTAGGGCCCCAGCATTTT
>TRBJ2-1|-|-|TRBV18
CASSPGAPYNEQFF
TGTGCCAGCTCACCAGGGGCGCCCTACAATGAGCAGTTCTTC
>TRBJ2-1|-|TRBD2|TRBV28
CASSLLGLAGVGDNEQFF
TGTGCCAGCAGTTTACTCGGACTAGCGGGAGTCGGCGACAATGAGCAGTTCTTC
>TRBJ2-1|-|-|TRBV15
CAITDRISGRTYNEQFF
TGTGCCATCACAGACCGCATTAGCGGCCGAACCTACAATGAGCAGTTCTTC
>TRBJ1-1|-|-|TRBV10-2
CASSWAGERTEAFF
TGCGCCAGCAGTTGGGCAGGGGAGAGAACTGAAGCTTTCTTT
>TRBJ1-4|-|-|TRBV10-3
CAISESRDSVGEKLFF
TGTGCCATCAGTGAGTCCCGGGACTCGGTGGGCGAAAAACTGTTTTTT
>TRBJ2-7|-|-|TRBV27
CASSLRAGLSYEQYF
TGTGCCAGCAGTTTACGAGCGGGCCTCTCCTACGAGCAGTACTTC